The source of this TCR beta chain is a study of T cells in Graves' hyperthyroidism and ophthalmopathy. This clonotype was recorded a few times. V lost 0 bases, J lost 0 bases, and 9 bases lay in between. The CDR3 has 16 residues. CDR1 and CDR2 (germline): KGHSH, LQKENI. Amplification yielded TCR beta CDR3 regions, with RNA transcripts as the source. With the HTBI primer set, the TCR CDR3 went through a first round of RT-PCR. Using its own MiXCR run on the multiplex PCR reads, TCRdb lists one record per CDR3 protein. This table has about 360,000 distinct CDR3 sequences, approximately 14% appearing once.

The sample taken for sequencing was blood. The receptor was derived from a woman aged 18-29 years with Graves' hyperthyroidism that later progressed to Graves' ophthalmopathy. The gene calls are TRBV18 and TRBJ1-3, with unresolved D. The CDR3 coding sequence is TGTGCCAGCTCACCACCAACCGGTGGCTCTGGAAACACCATATATTTT. This encodes CASSPPTGGSGNTIYF.